Listed here are 18 T cell receptor beta chains from one sample, sequenced in a study of cytomegalovirus exposure and HLA in healthy donors. PCR involved 60 Vbeta and 13 Jbeta primers. The method was immunoSEQ multiplex PCR; TCRdb's version includes in-frame clones alone and lacks a portion of them. The table includes 98,000 or so clones, about 80% detected once. Sequenced sample: PBMCs. The receptors come from a man aged 55 to 70 in good health and CMV-seropositive.

The chain is built from TRBV4-3 and TRBJ2-5; 7 nucleotides agree with TRBD1. Germline V lookup: CDR1 LGHNA, CDR2 YSLEER. This CDR3 region has 14 residues. Trimming took 4 bases from V and 5 from J; bases not matched to a gene: 7. The DNA of the CDR3 is TGCGCCAGCAGCCGGAGACAGGGCTCGGAGACCCAGTACTTC. Protein sequence: CASSRRQGSETQYF.

V is TRBV19 and J is TRBJ2-3; TRBD1 matches 8 bases. Germline CDR1 is LNHDA and CDR2 is SQIVND (reference sequence). Unmatched junction bases numbered 6, after V lost 6 bases and J lost 1 base. The CDR3 extends over 15 amino acids. CDR3 sequence (DNA): TGTGCCAGTAGGGACAGGGCGTCTGGCACAGATACGCAGTATTTT. This sequence encodes CASRDRASGTDTQYF.

This clone has a handful of counts. The chain recombines TRBV9 with TRBJ2-5; D perhaps matches TRBD2 (5 bases). Trimming cost V 0 bases and J 5 bases, with 11 bases left between them. The CDR3 contains 14 residues. Per germline, CDR1 SGDLS and CDR2 YYNGEE. The CDR3 region is CASSVGGFGETQYF. In nucleotides, the CDR3 is TGTGCCAGCAGCGTAGGAGGGTTCGGGGAGACCCAGTACTTC. Full variable domain (outside the CDR3, taken from reference TRBV9 and TRBJ2-5): DSGVTQTPKHLITATGQRVTLRCSPRSGDLSVYWYQQSLDQGLQFLIQYYNGEERAKGNILERFSAQQFPDLHSELNLSSLELGDSALYFCASSVGGFGETQYFGPGTRLLVL.

V usage is TRBV28 and J usage is TRBJ2-5; D gene unclear. Germline V CDR1 and CDR2: MDHEN, SYDVKM. Between the trimmed V and J ends, which lost 5 bases and 2 bases, there was a span of 15 bases. The CDR3 spans 15 residues. Here the CDR3 reads CASSELSGPQETQYF. The CDR3 DNA follows: TGTGCCAGCAGTGAGCTGTCAGGTCCACAAGAGACCCAGTACTTC. The whole variable domain, remainder taken from reference TRBV28 and TRBJ2-5, is DVKVTQSSRYLVKRTGEKVFLECVQDMDHENMFWYRQDPGLGLRLIYFSYDVKMKEKGDIPEGYSVSREKKERFSLILESASTNQTSMYLCASSELSGPQETQYFGPGTRLLVL.

The chain employs TRBV11-2 and TRBJ1-2; 7 bases match TRBD1. The J segment lost 6 bases and the V segment lost 5 bases, leaving 3 bases of the junction unmatched. There are 12 residues in the CDR3. Germline V CDR1 and CDR2: SGHAT, FQNNGV. CDR3 nucleotide sequence: TGTGCCAGCAGCACCGACAGGGATGGCTACACCTTC. Amino acid sequence: CASSTDRDGYTF.

The rearrangement uses TRBV7-3 and TRBJ2-3; 10 bases match TRBD2. The CDR3 contains 14 residues. CDR1 SGHTA and CDR2 FQGTGA come from the germline V gene. The V gene end was trimmed by 3 bases and the J gene end by 4 bases; junction bases not matched to a gene: 1. The CDR3 reads CASSFGLAADTQYF. In DNA form, the CDR3 reads TGTGCCAGCAGCTTCGGACTAGCGGCAGATACGCAGTATTTT. The full variable domain, in which reference TRBV7-3 and TRBJ2-3 provide the parts outside the CDR3, is GAGVSQTPSNKVTEKGKYVELRCDPISGHTALYWYRQSLGQGPEFLIYFQGTGAADDSGLPNDRFFAVRPEGSVSTLKIQRTERGDSAVYLCASSFGLAADTQYFGPGTRLTVL.

V is TRBV5-1 and J is TRBJ1-2, with 7 bases identical to TRBD1. Germline lookup yields CDR1 SGHRS and CDR2 YFSETQ. V shed 2 bases, J shed 6 bases, and the junction held 4 bases outside the gene matches. The CDR3 has 13 residues. The CDR3 protein is CASSLQGSNGYTF. The CDR3 DNA follows: TGCGCCAGCAGCTTACAGGGGTCGAATGGCTACACCTTC.

The chain joins TRBV6-1 to TRBJ2-1, with D possibly TRBD1 on 6 matching bases. Trimming removed 5 bases at V and 4 bases at J, with 15 bases between. This CDR3 is built from 15 residues. Germline CDR1 and CDR2: MNHNS and SASEGT. CDR3 protein: CASSLAGTLYNEQFF. The CDR3, as DNA: TGTGCCAGCAGTTTGGCCGGGACACTTTACAATGAGCAGTTCTTC.

The CDR3 DNA follows: TGTGCCAGCAGCTTGGGAGCGGGGGGGCACAATGAGCAGTTCTTC. Translation gives CASSLGAGGHNEQFF. This chain connects TRBV5-4 to TRBJ2-1; 10 bases match TRBD2. Unmatched junction bases numbered 2, after V lost 0 bases and J lost 5 bases. Germline V gene data show CDR1 as SGHNT and CDR2 as YYREEE (reference sequence). This CDR3 is built from 15 residues.

V is TRBV5-1 and J is TRBJ2-1, with 9 bases that match TRBD2. V was pared by 2 bases and J by 10 bases, with 7 bases of the junction left unmatched. The CDR3 loop spans 14 amino acids. Germline loops: CDR1 SGHRS, CDR2 YFSETQ. The CDR3 coding sequence is TGCGCCAGCAGCTTACTAGCGGGCCAAGGGGAGCAGTTCTTC. Translation: CASSLLAGQGEQFF.

Concerning this clone: In the same sample, other DNA sequences code for this CDR3. CDR3 in DNA: TGCGCCAGCAGCTTGGATAGGGGCAATTCACCCCTCCACTTT. This sequence encodes CASSLDRGNSPLHF. This chain uses TRBV5-1 with TRBJ1-6; TRBD1 might be the D (5 bases). V dropped 0 bases and J dropped 7 bases, with 8 bases sitting between them. Germline V gives CDR1 SGHRS, CDR2 YFSETQ. The CDR3 is 14 amino acids.

Here the CDR3 reads CASTRGEAEKLFF. The DNA of the CDR3 is TGTGCCAGCACTAGAGGGGAGGCCGAAAAACTGTTTTTT. The chain links TRBV6-5 to TRBJ1-4; a possible D gene is TRBD1 (5 bases). CDR3 length: 13 residues. The V and J ends lost 7 bases and 8 bases respectively, with 14 bases between them. In germline, CDR1 is MNHEY, CDR2 SVGAGI.

This chain connects TRBV6-5 to TRBJ2-7; no reliable D call. V was pared by 8 bases and J by 2 bases, with 16 bases between. The CDR3 covers 14 residues. Germline loops: CDR1 MNHEY, CDR2 SVGAGI. The CDR3 DNA reads as TGTGCCAGCCGTCTCTCCGGTGGGCCCTACGAGCAGTACTTC. Residues: CASRLSGGPYEQYF.

The V gene is TRBV10-3, the J gene TRBJ2-1; D possibly corresponds to TRBD1 (6 bases). Germline CDR1 ENHRY, CDR2 SYGVKD. This CDR3 is built from 15 residues. Trimming took off 5 bases at V and 8 bases at J, with 19 bases between the two ends. CDR3 in DNA: TGTGCCATCAGTCTTCGGGCAGGGGTATTGGATGAGCAGTTCTTC. Translating gives CAISLRAGVLDEQFF.

The chain links TRBV5-1 to TRBJ2-1; D uncertain. Trimming left V 0 bases short and J 0 bases short, with 4 bases between. CDR3 length equals 14 residues. Per germline, CDR1 SGHRS and CDR2 YFSETQ. CDR3 in DNA: TGCGCCAGCAGCTTGGGGAGCTCCTACAATGAGCAGTTCTTC. Amino acids: CASSLGSSYNEQFF.

This clone was counted many times. The genes are TRBV4-2 and TRBJ2-7; 12 bases align to TRBD2. The CDR3 length is 14 residues. V trimming: 4 bases; J trimming: 10 bases; junction bases outside the gene matches: 8. Germline CDR1 reads LGHNA; CDR2 reads YNFKEQ. CDR3 amino acids: CASSLGTSGPRQYF. The CDR3 DNA follows: TGTGCCAGCAGCCTTGGGACTAGCGGGCCTAGACAGTACTTC.

V and J are TRBV7-2 and TRBJ2-7, with D unresolved. V was clipped by 5 bases and J by 5 bases, with 10 bases between them. This CDR3 has 12 amino acids. CDR1 and CDR2 (germline): SGHTA, FQGNSA. The CDR3 sequence: CASSVQTNEQYF. DNA for the CDR3: TGTGCCAGCAGCGTCCAAACTAACGAGCAGTACTTC.

This chain uses TRBV6-5 with TRBJ2-1, with a possible D match to TRBD2 (5 bases). Looked up from germline, CDR1 is MNHEY and CDR2 is SVGAGI. The V end lost 7 bases, the J end lost 8 bases, and 18 bases lay between the germline ends. The CDR3 runs 14 residues. The CDR3 is CASTFSGRADEQFF. The CDR3 nucleotides read TGTGCCAGCACCTTCAGCGGTAGGGCGGATGAGCAGTTCTTC.